This T cell receptor (beta chain) comes out of a study of shared clonotypes between healthy human individuals (dated by TCRdb to 2019 to 2021). Broadly, across the study: The cohort comprised two women and a few men aged 18 to 49 years. Blood TCR repertoires of about 5 healthy adults were deeply sequenced to estimate repertoire size and the extent of clonotype sharing between individuals. Libraries were prepared and TCR repertoires were sequenced by different laboratories using diverse techniques, in order to increase sequencing depth and limit assay-specific biases. For each donor, CD4 naive and CD4 memory were each given three plates, CD8 naive was given two plates, and CD8 memory was given one plate. Between about 0.94 and 8.9 billion PBMCs per donor were obtained by leukapheresis.

Trimming costs V 3 bases and J 0 bases, and their ends lie 12 bases apart. The CDR3 measures 15 amino acids from cysteine to phenylalanine. The DNA shown is the 45-base CDR3, in frame from base 1. Reading the germline V gene (reference sequence) gives CDR1 LNHDA and CDR2 SQIVND. Points the paper makes about the study in general: Even with the large sequencing depth, rarefaction of the sorted-subset datasets indicated that sequencing was incomplete. Only blood was sampled, and tissue TCR repertoires likely differ from those in blood. Naive subsets generally had larger estimated clonotype richness than memory subsets did. The genetic and exposure-history diversity represented was limited by the small number of donors. Sharing across several donors was observed for 5% to 6.5% of naive CD4, 3.5% of naive CD8, 2% to 2.5% of memory CD4, and around 0.4% of memory CD8 clonotypes. Based on pairwise subsampling, the degree of clonotype sharing among donors was expected to be affected by sequencing depth. Compared with non-shared clonotypes, the clonotypes found in all four sorted-subset donors had higher generation probabilities.

TCR CDR3 regions were amplified from genomic DNA by multiplex PCR using the deep immunoSEQ assay. Genomic DNA extracted from each cell subset was distributed evenly over all wells of several immunoSEQ 96-well plates, and each plate served as one replicate. Each replicate PCR for sorted subsets received about 180 ng genomic DNA, equal to around 32,000 T cell genomes. The purified libraries were quantified using a Qubit 3.0 fluorometer, sized with a Bioanalyzer 2100, and then quantified again using the KAPA Library Quantification kit. Every immunoSEQ 96-well plate was sequenced on a dedicated single-read 150-cycle Illumina NextSeq 550 flow cell. The paper's data handling went like this. Because only junctional sequences without quality scores were contained in the immunoSEQ output, filtering matching that applied to full-length reads could not be performed. Sequences were annotated with PyIR, a Python wrapper for IgBLAST v1.9, and V/J genes and CDR3 were assigned using IMGT germline references. Reads were filtered out if the reads had weak V/J assignments (E-value above 1e-6), no CDR3, stop codons, out-of-frame junctions, or ambiguous translated residues. A V3J clonotype was defined by an identical inferred V gene, J gene, and CDR3 amino acid sequence. Percentage overlap between repertoires was computed as shared unique clonotypes divided by the size of the smaller repertoire. Three approaches were used to assess repertoire richness: RTK rarefaction, the Chao1 estimator, and Recon v2.1 estimates of unobserved clonotypes. Generation probabilities were computed with OLGA for all TCRbeta clonotypes obtained by the gDNA method from several donors. Not all clones reach the TCRdb copy of this immuneACCESS table, which keeps in-frame sequences only. Checked studies attribute under half of the gap to unresolved V genes and leave the rest unexplained. V and J calls plus clone size are reproduced from that table; the DNA served to infer D and trimming. The sample table records about 2.4 million clones; roughly 92% of these occur just once. Roughly 0.15% of the sample is in the top ten clones.

The donors were healthy, HIV-negative adults who had no recently reported acute infections or vaccinations. Every donor was a Caucasian adult living in Nashville, Tennessee, USA. Magnetic negative selection was used to enrich CD4+ T cells, after which naive cells were positively selected on CD45RA and the negative fraction became the memory subset. After blood collection by leukapheresis, PBMCs were isolated using Ficoll-Histopaque density gradient centrifugation and then cryopreserved in the vapor phase of liquid nitrogen. Analytical flow cytometry was used to check the purity and quantity of each magnetically sorted T cell population. Genomic DNA was isolated from each sorted fraction and quantified by UV absorbance on a Nanodrop 2000c. About this clone: Its antigen target is currently unknown. Nothing much larger sits one base from this clone, and base qualities are not available.

Source material: naive CD4+ T cells sorted from blood. The cell subset or site label of this sample denotes: CD45RA+ positively selected. This clonotype originated in a man in his late teens or twenties in good health. The chain was built from TRBV19 and TRBJ2-7; the D gene may be TRBD1 or TRBD2, since each aligns over 5 bases. CDR3 region: CASSIWGSNSYEQYF. In nucleotides, the sequence is TGTGCCAGTAGTATCTGGGGGAGTAACTCCTACGAGCAGTACTTC.